These T cell receptor beta chains were read from a single sample in a study of OX40 agonist ivuxolimab in advanced cancers. Measured with immunoSEQ multiplex PCR; TCRdb has only the in-frame clones, and not every one. The sample carries about 22,000 clones, 70% to 85% recorded once. The sequenced sample was CD4+ or CD8+ T cells sorted from blood, obtained in a trial of the OX40 agonist ivuxolimab. Receptors originate from an adult with an advanced solid tumor such as melanoma, head and neck, liver or kidney cancer. Each CDR3 is given with its conserved first and last residue. Each record gives: CDR3 DNA, CDR3 protein, V gene, clone size, J gene, D gene. D genes are given only for firm matches. Clone size is stated in some rows and not others, as once, few, many or a class when expanded.

CDR3nt: TGTGCCAGCTCTAGCACAGATACGCAGTATTTT; CDR3aa: CASSSTDTQYF; v_gene: TRBV18; abundance: few; j_gene: TRBJ2-3; d_gene: .
CDR3nt: TGTGCCAGCAGTCTACGGACTGGGGTAACCTACGAGCAGTACTTC; CDR3aa: CASSLRTGVTYEQYF; v_gene: TRBV27; abundance: .; j_gene: TRBJ2-7; d_gene: .
CDR3nt: TGTGCCAGCAGTGAAACCTGGGACAGTGGCTATGGCTACACCTTC; CDR3aa: CASSETWDSGYGYTF; v_gene: TRBV6-1; abundance: .; j_gene: TRBJ1-2; d_gene: TRBD1
CDR3nt: TGTGCCAGTAGTAGAACAGGGGGCGCTTACGAGCAGTACTTC; CDR3aa: CASSRTGGAYEQYF; v_gene: TRBV19; abundance: once; j_gene: TRBJ2-7; d_gene: TRBD1
CDR3nt: TGTGCCAGCAGTTTTCGGATGGAGGGGACAGATACGCAGTATTTT; CDR3aa: CASSFRMEGTDTQYF; v_gene: TRBV27; abundance: .; j_gene: TRBJ2-3; d_gene: .
CDR3nt: TGTGCCAGCAGCCCGCAAGGGGGCACCATATATTTT; CDR3aa: CASSPQGGTIYF; v_gene: TRBV6-5; abundance: .; j_gene: TRBJ1-3; d_gene: .
CDR3nt: TGTGCCAGCAGCTTAGAGGGACAGGGGGCGGAGGGCTACACCTTC; CDR3aa: CASSLEGQGAEGYTF; v_gene: TRBV7-9; abundance: few; j_gene: TRBJ1-2; d_gene: TRBD1
CDR3nt: TGTGCCAGCAGCCACTATAGAGAGATAAGCCAGCCCCAGCATTTT; CDR3aa: CASSHYREISQPQHF; v_gene: TRBV6-5; abundance: .; j_gene: TRBJ1-5; d_gene: .
CDR3nt: TGCGCCAGCAGCTTGATTGGCGGGGTTTCCTACAATGAGCAGTTCTTC; CDR3aa: CASSLIGGVSYNEQFF; v_gene: TRBV5-1; abundance: .; j_gene: TRBJ2-1; d_gene: .
CDR3nt: TGTGCCAGCATTAGGGGACTAGCGGGAGAAGGAGAGACCCAGTACTTC; CDR3aa: CASIRGLAGEGETQYF; v_gene: TRBV28; abundance: .; j_gene: TRBJ2-5; d_gene: TRBD2
CDR3nt: TGTGCCACCAGCAGTTTAAATCAGGGGGAGTATTACAATGAGCAGTTCTTC; CDR3aa: CATSSLNQGEYYNEQFF; v_gene: TRBV15; abundance: .; j_gene: TRBJ2-1; d_gene: TRBD1